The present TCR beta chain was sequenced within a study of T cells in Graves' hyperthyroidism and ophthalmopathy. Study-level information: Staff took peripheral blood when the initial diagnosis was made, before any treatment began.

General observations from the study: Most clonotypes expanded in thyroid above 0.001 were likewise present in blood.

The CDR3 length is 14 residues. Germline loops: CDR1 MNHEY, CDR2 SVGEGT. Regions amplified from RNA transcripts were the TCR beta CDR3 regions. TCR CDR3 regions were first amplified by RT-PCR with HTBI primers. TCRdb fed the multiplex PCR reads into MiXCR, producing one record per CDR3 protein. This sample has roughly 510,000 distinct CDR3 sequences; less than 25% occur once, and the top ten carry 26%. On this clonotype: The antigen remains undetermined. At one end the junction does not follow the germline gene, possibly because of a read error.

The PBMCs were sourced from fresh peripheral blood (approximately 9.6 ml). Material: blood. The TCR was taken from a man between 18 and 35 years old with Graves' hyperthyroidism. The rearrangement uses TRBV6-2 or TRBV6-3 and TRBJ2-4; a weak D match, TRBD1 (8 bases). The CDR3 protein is CASRPQGAGAIKYF. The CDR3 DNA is TGTGCCAGCAGGCCTCAGGGGGCGGGAGCCATTAAGTACTTC.